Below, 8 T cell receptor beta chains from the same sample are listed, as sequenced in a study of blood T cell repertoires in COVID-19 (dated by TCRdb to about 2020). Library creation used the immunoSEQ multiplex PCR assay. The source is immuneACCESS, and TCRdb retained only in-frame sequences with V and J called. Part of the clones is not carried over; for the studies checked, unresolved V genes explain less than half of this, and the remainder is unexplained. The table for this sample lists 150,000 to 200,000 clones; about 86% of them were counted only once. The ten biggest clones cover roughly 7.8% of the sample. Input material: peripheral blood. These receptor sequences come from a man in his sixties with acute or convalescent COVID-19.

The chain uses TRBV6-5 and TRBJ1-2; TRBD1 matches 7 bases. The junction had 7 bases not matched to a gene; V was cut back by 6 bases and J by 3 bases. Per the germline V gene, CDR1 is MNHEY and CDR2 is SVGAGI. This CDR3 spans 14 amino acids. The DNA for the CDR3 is TGTGCCAGCAGCAGGGACAGACGGCACTATGGCTACACCTTC. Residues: CASSRDRRHYGYTF.

The CDR3 loop is CASSEEGAGNEKLFF. CDR3 sequence (DNA): TGTGCCAGCAGTGAAGAGGGGGCGGGTAATGAAAAACTGTTTTTT. The chain uses TRBV6-1 and TRBJ1-4; the match to TRBD1 covers 7 bases. The V gene's germline CDR1 is MNHNS and CDR2 SASEGT. V lost 1 base and J lost 4; bases outside the gene matches: 3. This CDR3 has 15 residues.

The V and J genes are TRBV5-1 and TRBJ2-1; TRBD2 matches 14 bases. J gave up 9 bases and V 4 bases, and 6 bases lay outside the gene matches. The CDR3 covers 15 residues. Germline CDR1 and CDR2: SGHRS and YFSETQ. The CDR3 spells CASSTGTSGRGEQFF. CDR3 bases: TGCGCCAGCAGCACCGGGACTAGCGGGAGAGGTGAGCAGTTCTTC.

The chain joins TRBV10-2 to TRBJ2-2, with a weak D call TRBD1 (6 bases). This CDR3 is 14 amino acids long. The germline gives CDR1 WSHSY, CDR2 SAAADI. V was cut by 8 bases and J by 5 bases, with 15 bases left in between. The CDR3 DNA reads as TGCGCCAGCGGGGGACAACTAATAACCGGGGAGCTGTTTTTT. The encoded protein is CASGGQLITGELFF.

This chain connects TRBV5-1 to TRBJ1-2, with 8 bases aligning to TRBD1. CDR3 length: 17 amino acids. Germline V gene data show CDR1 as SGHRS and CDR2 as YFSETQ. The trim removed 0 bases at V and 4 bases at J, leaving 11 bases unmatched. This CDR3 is CASSLGDRTGISYGYTF. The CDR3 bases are TGCGCCAGCAGCTTGGGGGACAGGACAGGGATTAGCTATGGCTACACCTTC.

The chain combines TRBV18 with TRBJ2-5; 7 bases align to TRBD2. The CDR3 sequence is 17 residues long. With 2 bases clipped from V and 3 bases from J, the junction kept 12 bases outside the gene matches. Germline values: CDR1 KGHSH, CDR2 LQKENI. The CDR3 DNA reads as TGTGCCAGCTCACCATCGCGAGCTGGCGGGAGAGAAGAGACCCAGTACTTC. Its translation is CASSPSRAGGREETQYF.

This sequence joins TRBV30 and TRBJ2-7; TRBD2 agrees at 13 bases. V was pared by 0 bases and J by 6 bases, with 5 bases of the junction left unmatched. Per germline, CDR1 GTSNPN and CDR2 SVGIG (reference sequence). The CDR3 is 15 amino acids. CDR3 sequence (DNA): TGTGCCTGGAGTGTCGGACTAGCGGGAGTCGGCGAGCAGTACTTC. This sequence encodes CAWSVGLAGVGEQYF.

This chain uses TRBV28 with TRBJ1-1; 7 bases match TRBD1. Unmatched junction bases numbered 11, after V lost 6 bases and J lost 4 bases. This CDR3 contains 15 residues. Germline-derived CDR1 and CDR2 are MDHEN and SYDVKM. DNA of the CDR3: TGTGCCAGCAGCTCAATTAGGACAGGTACCACTGAAGCTTTCTTT. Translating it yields CASSSIRTGTTEAFF.